One sample yielded the 11 T cell receptor beta chains listed below, sequenced in a study of human T cells and chemical hapten exposure (TCRdb year 2021). Receptors were amplified or captured by RACE. The sequencer listed for this sample is NextSeq 500. TCRdb handled the public reads itself, with Q25 trimming in fastp and clone calling in MiXCR, and kept productive beta chains. Rows are unified per CDR3 protein, each entry keeping the most common DNA and genes. This sample lists a few hundred thousand distinct CDR3 sequences; roughly 6% were detected once. Jointly, the top ten make up over 6.5% of the sample. This specimen's time point label, interpreted: pre-sensitization, week 0. The treatment or condition tag for this specimen amounts to: therapeutic diphenylcyclopropenone sensitization with weekly scalp DPC. The material was whole blood, obtained in connection with sensitization to the hapten diphenylcyclopropenone (DPC). The receptors stem from a woman between 18 and 29 years old with alopecia areata. Some clones in this sample may be carry-over from other donors' samples.

In this sample, this clonotype turned up many times. The chain is built from TRBV12-3 or TRBV12-4 and TRBJ1-5; maybe TRBD1 (5 bases). The CDR3 loop spans 14 amino acids. Trimming pared 3 bases from V and 7 bases from J, leaving 13 bases between. In DNA, the CDR3 is TGTGCCAGCAGTTTTCAGGGTTCGGACCAGCCCCAGCATTTT. The encoded protein is CASSFQGSDQPQHF.

The V call is TRBV7-9, the J call TRBJ2-3; D is perhaps TRBD2 (6 bases). Germline V lookup: CDR1 SEHNR, CDR2 FQNEAQ (reference sequence). Trimming shortened V by 4 bases and J by 0 bases, and 23 bases separated the two germline ends. The CDR3 sequence is 19 residues long. CDR3 amino acids: CASSSLSPAGLYSTDTQYF. The CDR3 DNA reads TGTGCCAGCAGCTCCCTCTCGCCCGCGGGGTTGTATAGCACAGATACGCAGTATTTT.

The chain employs TRBV12-3 or TRBV12-4 and TRBJ2-7; D gene uncertain. The CDR3 has 13 amino acids. Deletions cut 4 bases from V and 3 bases from J, with 10 bases between. In nucleotides, the CDR3 is TGTGCCAGCAGTTCCCATGTGTTCTACGAGCAGTACTTC. It specifies CASSSHVFYEQYF.

This clonotype was seen only a few times. The genes are TRBV6-1 and TRBJ1-1; D unresolved. CDR1 and CDR2 from the germline V gene are MNHNS and SASEGT. The V and J ends lost 2 bases and 7 bases respectively, with 14 bases between them. The length of the CDR3 is 14 residues. The CDR3 DNA sequence: TGTGCCAGCAGTGAAAGACCCCGCGGCGATGAAGCTTTCTTT. This encodes CASSERPRGDEAFF.

The chain joins TRBV28 to TRBJ2-3, with D hard to call. The V end lost 5 bases, the J end lost 0 bases, and 12 bases lay between the germline ends. The germline gives CDR1 MDHEN, CDR2 SYDVKM. This CDR3 spans 15 amino acids. The CDR3 region has the DNA TGTGCCAGCAGTCGCCAGCAGGATAGCACAGATACGCAGTATTTT. Protein product: CASSRQQDSTDTQYF.

This clonotype appeared many times. The V and J genes are TRBV7-2 and TRBJ2-3, with 8 bases lining up with TRBD1. This CDR3 comprises 16 residues. V was clipped by 1 base and J by 3 bases; unmatched bases: 6. Germline CDR1 reads SGHTA; CDR2 reads FQGNSA. The CDR3 is CASSLGGQGATDTQYF. The CDR3 DNA reads as TGTGCCAGCAGCTTAGGTGGGCAGGGGGCAACAGATACGCAGTATTTT.

This clonotype was detected only a few times. V gene TRBV5-6 combines with J gene TRBJ2-7; the match to TRBD1 covers 8 bases. The V segment lost 5 bases and the J segment 6 bases; nucleotides outside the gene matches: 13. CDR3 length: 15 amino acids. Per the germline V gene, CDR1 is SGHDT and CDR2 is YYEEEE. CDR3 sequence reads: CASRLEIDRGGEQYF. CDR3 DNA sequence: TGTGCCAGCAGGCTGGAGATTGACAGGGGAGGCGAGCAGTACTTC.

The chain couples TRBV12-3 or TRBV12-4 to TRBJ2-7, with D maybe TRBD2 (5 bases). Trimming took 2 bases from V and 4 from J, leaving 12 bases between them. The CDR3 sequence is 14 residues long. The CDR3 region is CASSLFRTGYEQYF. In DNA form, the CDR3 reads TGTGCCAGCAGTTTATTCCGGACGGGGTACGAGCAGTACTTC.

In DNA form, the CDR3 reads TGTGCCAGCGGGTGGACGGTTGCTAGCACAGATACGCAGTATTTT. Translated, it gives CASGWTVASTDTQYF. The rearrangement uses TRBV27 and TRBJ2-3; D remains unclear. Germline V gene lookup returns CDR1 MNHEY and CDR2 SMNVEV (reference sequence). Deletions cut 8 bases from V and 0 bases from J, with 15 bases between. This CDR3 comprises 15 residues.

This clonotype has only a few counts. The rearrangement links TRBV7-6 to TRBJ1-6; D ambiguous. CDR1 and CDR2 from the germline V gene are SGHVS and FNYEAQ. The CDR3 extends over 15 amino acids. V lost 5 bases, J lost 6 bases, and 14 bases lay in between. CDR3 region: CASSLRGSANSPLHF. In DNA form, the CDR3 reads TGTGCCAGCAGCCTCCGCGGGTCGGCTAATTCACCCCTCCACTTT.

J is TRBJ1-1 and V is TRBV11-2; 10 positions agree with TRBD1. The CDR3 consists of 13 residues. CDR1 is SGHAT, CDR2 FQNNGV, per germline. V lost 3 bases, J lost 10 bases, and 5 bases stayed unmatched. The CDR3 DNA follows: TGTGCCAGCAGCTTTGACAGGGGGCGTAGAGCTTTCTTT. It yields the protein CASSFDRGRRAFF.